This TCR beta chain comes out of a study of T cell repertoires in cytomegalovirus infection. Study in general: Public TCR beta signature analysis indicated the presence of both CMV infection and matching HLA type. Broader study findings: Within the response measured ex vivo, HLA-C-restricted CMV-specific TCR beta clonotypes were dominant. Totalled public TCR beta family frequency picked out people who carried CMV plus the relevant HLA.

The CDR3 loop spans 15 amino acids. Germline V lookup: CDR1 MGHDK, CDR2 SYGVNS. J gave up 8 bases and V 2 bases, and 9 bases lay outside the gene matches. TCRdb fed the reads into MiXCR, producing one record per CDR3 protein. Counted here are about 300,000 distinct CDR3 sequences, about 9.1% occurring once; the ten biggest clones make up around 2.4%. This clonotype was found many times. Its antigen is unidentified. The TCR comes from a human donor in good health (CMV status not recorded). Some clones in this sample may be carry-over from other donors' samples. The sequencing input was PBMCs. The rearrangement uses TRBV25-1 and TRBJ1-1, with 9 bases that match TRBD1. The CDR3 protein is CASSEGLTGGSEAFF. The DNA for the CDR3 is TGTGCCAGCAGTGAAGGTTTGACAGGGGGTTCAGAAGCTTTCTTT.